The rows below give T cell receptor beta chains drawn from one sample of a study of blood T cell repertoires in COVID-19. Using immunoSEQ multiplex PCR, the repertoire was profiled, and TCRdb retains in-frame clones only, with some absent. Of nearly 65,000 clones listed, around 80% were seen once; the top ten hold roughly an eighth. The sequencing sample was made of peripheral blood. These TCRs come from a human donor in a cohort sampled during active COVID-19. CDR3s include the opening cysteine and the closing phenylalanine or tryptophan. Fields, in order: CDR3 protein, CDR3 DNA, J gene, V gene, clone size, D gene. The D gene is left open where the match is weak. The size field is filled for only some rows; it gives once, few, many or a size class.

CDR3aa: CASSRTSGIYEQYF; CDR3nt: TGTGCCAGCAGTCGGACTAGCGGGATCTACGAGCAGTACTTC; j_gene: TRBJ2-7; v_gene: TRBV2; abundance: .; d_gene: TRBD2
CDR3aa: CATSRSSGANVLTF; CDR3nt: TGTGCCACCAGCAGGAGCTCTGGGGCCAACGTCCTGACTTTC; j_gene: TRBJ2-6; v_gene: TRBV15; abundance: .; d_gene: .
CDR3aa: CASSPGTGTTYEQYF; CDR3nt: TGTGCCAGCTCACCAGGGACAGGGACCACCTACGAGCAGTACTTC; j_gene: TRBJ2-7; v_gene: TRBV18; abundance: .; d_gene: TRBD1
CDR3aa: CASSDFSGRSYEQYF; CDR3nt: TGTGCCAGCTCAGACTTTAGCGGTCGCTCCTACGAGCAGTACTTC; j_gene: TRBJ2-7; v_gene: TRBV2; abundance: once; d_gene: .
CDR3aa: CASYYTGTGATYEQYF; CDR3nt: TGTGCCAGTTACTACACCGGGACAGGGGCCACCTACGAGCAGTACTTC; j_gene: TRBJ2-7; v_gene: TRBV2; abundance: .; d_gene: TRBD1
CDR3aa: CASTMGSANTGELFF; CDR3nt: TGTGCCAGCACGATGGGTAGCGCCAACACCGGGGAGCTGTTTTTT; j_gene: TRBJ2-2; v_gene: TRBV7-2; abundance: .; d_gene: .
CDR3aa: CASSSSDRVEKLFF; CDR3nt: TGTGCCAGCAGCTCGTCCGACAGGGTTGAAAAACTGTTTTTT; j_gene: TRBJ1-4; v_gene: TRBV7-9; abundance: .; d_gene: TRBD1
CDR3aa: CASSLIVGGGAPGPQHF; CDR3nt: TGTGCCAGCAGTTTAATCGTAGGTGGCGGGGCACCGGGGCCCCAGCATTTT; j_gene: TRBJ1-5; v_gene: TRBV27; abundance: .; d_gene: .
CDR3aa: CASSFHSGGDFGNEQFF; CDR3nt: TGTGCCAGCAGCTTTCATTCGGGGGGGGATTTTGGTAATGAGCAGTTCTTC; j_gene: TRBJ2-1; v_gene: TRBV11-2; abundance: .; d_gene: TRBD2
CDR3aa: CASSSDTSGLLYEQYF; CDR3nt: TGTGCCAGCAGTTCAGATACTAGCGGGCTTCTCTACGAGCAGTACTTC; j_gene: TRBJ2-7; v_gene: TRBV28; abundance: .; d_gene: TRBD2
CDR3aa: CSASRQGTTEAFF; CDR3nt: TGCAGTGCTAGTCGACAGGGGACCACTGAAGCTTTCTTT; j_gene: TRBJ1-1; v_gene: TRBV20-1; abundance: few; d_gene: TRBD1
CDR3aa: CASSVSGRTGSEQFF; CDR3nt: TGTGCCAGCAGCGTTAGCGGGAGAACTGGGAGTGAGCAGTTCTTC; j_gene: TRBJ2-1; v_gene: TRBV9; abundance: .; d_gene: TRBD2
CDR3aa: CASRVSGTGTQYF; CDR3nt: TGTGCCAGCAGGGTTAGCGGTACGGGGACCCAGTACTTC; j_gene: TRBJ2-5; v_gene: TRBV2; abundance: .; d_gene: .
CDR3aa: CASSPYRQGGNTIYF; CDR3nt: TGTGCCAGTAGTCCCTATCGACAGGGGGGAAACACCATATATTTT; j_gene: TRBJ1-3; v_gene: TRBV19; abundance: .; d_gene: TRBD1
CDR3aa: CASSLTDSNQPQHF; CDR3nt: TGTGCCAGCAGTCTGACAGATAGCAATCAGCCCCAGCATTTT; j_gene: TRBJ1-5; v_gene: TRBV6-5; abundance: .; d_gene: .
CDR3aa: CASSYSWSDKRGAFF; CDR3nt: TGTGCCAGCAGTTACTCTTGGTCCGACAAACGCGGGGCTTTCTTT; j_gene: TRBJ1-1; v_gene: TRBV6-2/TRBV6-3; abundance: .; d_gene: .
CDR3aa: CASSPWTSGGPGELFF; CDR3nt: TGTGCCAGCAGCCCTTGGACTAGCGGGGGACCCGGGGAGCTGTTTTTT; j_gene: TRBJ2-2; v_gene: TRBV3-1/TRBV3-2; abundance: .; d_gene: TRBD2
CDR3aa: CASSQHGTTLYEQYF; CDR3nt: TGTGCCAGCAGTCAGCACGGGACTACTCTTTACGAGCAGTACTTC; j_gene: TRBJ2-7; v_gene: TRBV6-2/TRBV6-3; abundance: .; d_gene: TRBD2
CDR3aa: CASSLSPGNSDEQFF; CDR3nt: TGTGCCAGCAGCTTAAGTCCGGGGAATTCGGATGAGCAGTTCTTC; j_gene: TRBJ2-1; v_gene: TRBV7-9; abundance: .; d_gene: .
CDR3aa: CASTLGPKKPQPQHF; CDR3nt: TGTGCCAGCACCCTAGGCCCCAAGAAGCCTCAGCCCCAGCATTTT; j_gene: TRBJ1-5; v_gene: TRBV28; abundance: .; d_gene: .
CDR3aa: CASSQLRTASYEQYF; CDR3nt: TGTGCCAGCAGCCAACTTCGGACAGCCTCCTACGAGCAGTACTTC; j_gene: TRBJ2-7; v_gene: TRBV4-2; abundance: .; d_gene: .
CDR3aa: CAWSVRGRENTEAFF; CDR3nt: TGTGCCTGGAGTGTACGAGGCAGGGAGAACACTGAAGCTTTCTTT; j_gene: TRBJ1-1; v_gene: TRBV30; abundance: .; d_gene: .